Listed here are 2 T cell receptor beta chains from one sample, sequenced in a study of shared clonotypes between healthy human individuals. The assay was immunoSEQ multiplex PCR, and TCRdb's table has in-frame clones only and misses some. The profile shows over 2 million clones, 85% to 95% of them singletons. The sequenced material came from naive CD4+ T cells sorted from blood. Indicated subset: CD45RA+ positively selected. The receptor source for this set is a man younger than 35 in good health.

V usage is TRBV7-9 and J usage is TRBJ2-1, with D perhaps matching TRBD2 (6 bases). CDR1 is SEHNR, CDR2 FQNEAQ, per germline (reference sequence). V gave up 5 bases and J gave up 12 bases, with 20 bases separating them. This CDR3 is built from 14 residues. This CDR3 is CASSVFETGVGQFF. CDR3 sequence (DNA): TGTGCCAGCAGCGTATTCGAAACGGGAGTAGGGCAGTTCTTC.

V gene TRBV7-9 combines with J gene TRBJ1-6; D gene ambiguous. The CDR3 is 12 residues long. The V end lost 8 bases, the J end lost 3 bases, and 5 bases lay between the germline ends. CDR1 is SEHNR and CDR2 is FQNEAQ in the germline V gene (reference sequence). The CDR3 sequence: CASGYYNSPLHF. The CDR3 DNA sequence: TGTGCCAGCGGGTACTATAATTCACCCCTCCACTTT. Full variable domain (rest looked up from reference TRBV7-9 and TRBJ1-6): DTGVSQNPRHKITKRGQNVTFRCDPISEHNRLYWYRQTLGQGPEFLTYFQNEAQLEKSRLLSDRFSAERPKGSFSTLEIQRTEQGDSAMYLCASGYYNSPLHFGNGTRLTVT.